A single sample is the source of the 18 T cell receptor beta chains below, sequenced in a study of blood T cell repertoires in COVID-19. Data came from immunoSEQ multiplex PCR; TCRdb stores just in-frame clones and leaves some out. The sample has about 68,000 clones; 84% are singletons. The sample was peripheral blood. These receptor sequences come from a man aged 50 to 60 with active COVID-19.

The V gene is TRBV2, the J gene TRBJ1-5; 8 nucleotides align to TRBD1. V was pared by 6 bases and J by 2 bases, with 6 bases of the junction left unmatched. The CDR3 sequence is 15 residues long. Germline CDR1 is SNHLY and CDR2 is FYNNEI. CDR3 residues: CASSLTGDRNQPQHF. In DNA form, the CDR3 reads TGTGCCAGCAGCTTGACAGGGGACCGCAATCAGCCCCAGCATTTT.

DNA of the CDR3: TGTGCCAGCTCACCCCAGGGGAAGGGGCACGAGCAGTACTTC. It specifies CASSPQGKGHEQYF. J is TRBJ2-7 and V is TRBV18; D is possibly TRBD1 (6 bases). The germline V gene has CDR1 KGHSH and CDR2 LQKENI. Trimming took 3 bases from V and 5 from J, leaving 14 bases between them. This CDR3 contains 14 residues. Using reference TRBV18 and TRBJ2-7 for the parts outside the CDR3, the full variable domain is NAGVMQNPRHLVRRRGQEARLRCSPMKGHSHVYWYRQLPEEGLKFMVYLQKENIIDESGMPKERFSAEFPKEGPSILRIQQVVRGDSAAYFCASSPQGKGHEQYFGPGTRLTVT.

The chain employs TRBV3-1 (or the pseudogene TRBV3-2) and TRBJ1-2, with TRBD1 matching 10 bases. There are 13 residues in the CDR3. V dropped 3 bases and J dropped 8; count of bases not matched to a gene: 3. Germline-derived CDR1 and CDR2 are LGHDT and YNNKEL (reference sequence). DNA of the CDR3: TGTGCCAGCAGCCACGGACAGGGGGGAGGCTACACCTTC. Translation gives CASSHGQGGGYTF.

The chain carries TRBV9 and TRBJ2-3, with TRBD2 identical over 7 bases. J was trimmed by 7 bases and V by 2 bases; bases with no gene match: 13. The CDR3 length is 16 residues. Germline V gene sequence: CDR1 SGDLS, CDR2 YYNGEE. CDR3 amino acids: CASSVLSSGAINTQYF. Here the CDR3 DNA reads TGTGCCAGCAGCGTCCTCAGCAGCGGGGCTATAAATACGCAGTATTTT.

The CDR3 loop is CASSESKWTSGLTDTQYF. The CDR3 DNA reads as TGCGCCAGCAGTGAGTCGAAATGGACTAGCGGACTCACAGATACGCAGTATTTT. The chain combines TRBV10-1 with TRBJ2-3; TRBD2 agrees at 10 bases. The CDR3 runs to 18 residues. Germline V CDR1 and CDR2: WNHNN, SYGVQD (reference sequence). The V and J ends lost 0 bases and 2 bases, in that order; junction bases with no gene match: 8.

CDR3: CASSTGTGDRNTIYF. DNA for the CDR3: TGTGCCAGTAGTACCGGGACAGGGGACCGAAACACCATATATTTT. The rearrangement links TRBV19 to TRBJ1-3; 10 positions match TRBD1. From germline, CDR1 is LNHDA and CDR2 SQIVND (reference sequence). This CDR3 region has 15 residues. After removal of 4 bases from V and 5 bases from J, the junction contained 5 bases not matched to a gene.

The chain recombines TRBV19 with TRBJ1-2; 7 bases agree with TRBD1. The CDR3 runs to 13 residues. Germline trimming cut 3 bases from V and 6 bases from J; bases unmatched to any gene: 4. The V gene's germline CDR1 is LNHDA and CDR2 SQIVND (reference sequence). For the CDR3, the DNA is TGTGCCAGTAGTATCTCCGGGACAGATGGCTACACCTTC. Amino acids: CASSISGTDGYTF.

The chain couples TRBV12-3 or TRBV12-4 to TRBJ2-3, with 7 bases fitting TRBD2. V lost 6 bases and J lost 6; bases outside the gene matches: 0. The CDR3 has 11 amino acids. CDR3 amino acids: CASRGGDTQYF. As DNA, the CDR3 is TGTGCCAGCAGGGGGGGGGATACGCAGTATTTT.

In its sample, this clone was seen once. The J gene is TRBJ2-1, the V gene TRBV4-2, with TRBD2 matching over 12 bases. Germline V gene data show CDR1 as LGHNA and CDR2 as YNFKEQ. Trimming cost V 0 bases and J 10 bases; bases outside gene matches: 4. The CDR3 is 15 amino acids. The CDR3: CASSQDASGRGEQFF. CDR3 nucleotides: TGTGCCAGCAGCCAAGATGCTAGCGGGAGGGGAGAGCAGTTCTTC.

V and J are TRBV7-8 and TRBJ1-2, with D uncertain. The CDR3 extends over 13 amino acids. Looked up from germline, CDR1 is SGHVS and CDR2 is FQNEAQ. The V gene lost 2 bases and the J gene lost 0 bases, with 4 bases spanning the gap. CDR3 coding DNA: TGTGCCAGCAGCTTATCGGCTAACTATGGCTACACCTTC. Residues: CASSLSANYGYTF.

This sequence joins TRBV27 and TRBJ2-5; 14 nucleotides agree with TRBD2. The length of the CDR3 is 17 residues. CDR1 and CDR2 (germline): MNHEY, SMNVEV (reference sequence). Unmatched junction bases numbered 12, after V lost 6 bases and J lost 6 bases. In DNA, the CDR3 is TGTGCCAGCAGGAGACCCGGGACTAGCGGGAGAGGAAAGACCCAGTACTTC. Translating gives CASRRPGTSGRGKTQYF.

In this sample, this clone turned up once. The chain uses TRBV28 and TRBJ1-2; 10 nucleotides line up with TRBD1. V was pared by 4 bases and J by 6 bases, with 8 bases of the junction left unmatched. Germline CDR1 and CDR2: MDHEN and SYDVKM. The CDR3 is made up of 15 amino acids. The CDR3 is CASSSPGQGLDGYTF. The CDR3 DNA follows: TGTGCCAGCAGTTCTCCGGGACAGGGGTTGGATGGCTACACCTTC.

Here the CDR3 reads CASSLSDRAGTEAFF. In DNA form, the CDR3 reads TGTGCCAGCAGCCTGAGTGACAGGGCAGGGACTGAAGCTTTCTTT. The V and J genes are TRBV7-9 and TRBJ1-1, with 7 bases lining up with TRBD1. The CDR3 sequence is 15 residues long. V gave up 5 bases and J gave up 5 bases; unmatched junction bases: 11. Germline V lookup: CDR1 SEHNR, CDR2 FQNEAQ (reference sequence).

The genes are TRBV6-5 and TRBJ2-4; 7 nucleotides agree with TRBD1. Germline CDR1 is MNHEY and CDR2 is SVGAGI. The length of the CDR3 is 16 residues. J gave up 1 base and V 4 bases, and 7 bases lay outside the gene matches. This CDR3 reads CASSLQGWEAKNIQYF. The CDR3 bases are TGTGCCAGCAGTTTACAGGGGTGGGAGGCCAAAAACATTCAGTACTTC.

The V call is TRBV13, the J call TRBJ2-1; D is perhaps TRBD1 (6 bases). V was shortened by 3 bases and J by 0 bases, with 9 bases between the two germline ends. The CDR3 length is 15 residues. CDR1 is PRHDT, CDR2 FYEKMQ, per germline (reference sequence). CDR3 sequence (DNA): TGTGCCAGCAGCTTGACAGGCAACTCCTACAATGAGCAGTTCTTC. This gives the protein CASSLTGNSYNEQFF.

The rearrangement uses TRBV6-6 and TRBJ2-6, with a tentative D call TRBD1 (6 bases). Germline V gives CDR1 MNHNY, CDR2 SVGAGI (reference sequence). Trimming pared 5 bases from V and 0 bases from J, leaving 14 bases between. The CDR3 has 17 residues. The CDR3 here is CASSQKTGYSGANVLTF. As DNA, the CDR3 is TGTGCCAGCAGTCAAAAAACAGGGTACTCTGGGGCCAACGTCCTGACTTTC.

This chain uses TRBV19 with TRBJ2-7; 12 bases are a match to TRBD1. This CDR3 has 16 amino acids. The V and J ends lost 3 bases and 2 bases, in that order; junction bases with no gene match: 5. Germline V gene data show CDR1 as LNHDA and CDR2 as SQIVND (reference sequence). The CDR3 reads CASSIPGQGAPYEQYF. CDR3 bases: TGTGCCAGTAGTATTCCGGGACAGGGGGCGCCCTACGAGCAGTACTTC.

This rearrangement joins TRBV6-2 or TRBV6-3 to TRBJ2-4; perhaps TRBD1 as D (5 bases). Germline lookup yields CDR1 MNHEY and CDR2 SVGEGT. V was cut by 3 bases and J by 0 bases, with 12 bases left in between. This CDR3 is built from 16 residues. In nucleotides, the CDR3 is TGTGCCAGCAGTTATGCAGGGAATATAGCCAAAAACATTCAGTACTTC. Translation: CASSYAGNIAKNIQYF.